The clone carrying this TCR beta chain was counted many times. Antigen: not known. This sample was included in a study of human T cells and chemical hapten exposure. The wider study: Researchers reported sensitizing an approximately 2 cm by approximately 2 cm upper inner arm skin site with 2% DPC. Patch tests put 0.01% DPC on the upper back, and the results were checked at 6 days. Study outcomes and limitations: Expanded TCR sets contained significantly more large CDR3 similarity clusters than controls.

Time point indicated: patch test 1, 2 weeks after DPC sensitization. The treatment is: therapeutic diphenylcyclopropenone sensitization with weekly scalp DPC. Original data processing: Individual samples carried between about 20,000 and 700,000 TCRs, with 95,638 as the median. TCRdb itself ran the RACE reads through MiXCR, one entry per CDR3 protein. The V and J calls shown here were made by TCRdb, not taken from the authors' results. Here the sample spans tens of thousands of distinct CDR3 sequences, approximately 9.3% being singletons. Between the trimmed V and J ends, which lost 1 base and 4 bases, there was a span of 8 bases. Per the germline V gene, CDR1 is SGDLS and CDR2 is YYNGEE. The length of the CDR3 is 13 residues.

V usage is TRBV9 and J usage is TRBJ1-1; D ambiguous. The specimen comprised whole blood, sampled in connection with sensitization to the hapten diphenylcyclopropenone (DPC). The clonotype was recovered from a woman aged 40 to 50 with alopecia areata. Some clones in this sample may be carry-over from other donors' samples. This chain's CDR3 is CASSVQPGTEAFF. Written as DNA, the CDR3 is TGTGCCAGCAGCGTACAGCCAGGCACTGAAGCTTTCTTT.